The 17 T cell receptor beta chains presented below share a single source sample, sequenced in a study of T-cell reconstitution after alpha-beta-depleted transplantation in children. Unique molecular identifiers were incorporated when the TCRbeta library was constructed. TCRdb used MiXCR to reprocess the PCR reads, holding one entry per CDR3 protein. Of over 550,000 distinct CDR3 sequences listed, approximately 10% were seen once; the top ten hold less than 5%. Here the sequenced sample was PBMCs from the stem cell graft donor, taken from the stem cell graft. The source of these receptors is a human donor who donated a stem cell graft to a child with acute myeloid leukemia.

This clonotype came up a few times. The chain carries TRBV4-1 and TRBJ2-3; 13 bases line up with TRBD2. V gave up 6 bases and J gave up 4 bases; unmatched junction bases: 7. CDR3 length: 16 residues. Germline V gene data show CDR1 as MGHRA and CDR2 as YSYEKL. The CDR3 loop reads CASSDWTSGSPDTQYF. The CDR3 bases are TGCGCCAGCAGTGACTGGACTAGCGGGAGCCCAGATACGCAGTATTTT.

This chain links TRBV20-1 with TRBJ2-7, with 8 bases that match TRBD1. Germline lookup yields CDR1 DFQATT and CDR2 SNEGSKA (reference sequence). The V segment lost 5 bases and the J segment 2 bases; nucleotides outside the gene matches: 8. The CDR3 spans 14 residues. The CDR3, as DNA: TGCAGTGCTCAGGGGCAGGGGGCCACCTACGAGCAGTACTTC. Protein sequence: CSAQGQGATYEQYF.

This clonotype was observed many times. The V gene is TRBV3-1, the J gene TRBJ1-1; D might be TRBD1 (5 bases). This CDR3 spans 13 amino acids. CDR1 and CDR2 (germline): LGHDT, YNNKEL (reference sequence). V was trimmed by 10 bases and J by 0 bases, leaving 12 bases between them. The CDR3 spells CATTWGLNTEAFF. Written as DNA, the CDR3 is TGTGCCACCACCTGGGGCTTGAACACTGAAGCTTTCTTT.

This chain joins TRBV18 and TRBJ2-5, with 9 bases identical to TRBD2. Germline CDR1 is KGHSH and CDR2 is LQKENI. The CDR3 totals 16 residues. V trimming: 1 base; J trimming: 1 base; junction bases outside the gene matches: 4. Written as DNA, the CDR3 is TGTGCCAGCTCACCACGGGCTAGCGGGATCCAAGAGACCCAGTACTTC. Translated: CASSPRASGIQETQYF.

This clonotype was detected only a few times. This chain uses TRBV29-1 with TRBJ2-7, with D tentatively TRBD1 (6 bases). V lost 0 bases and J 3 bases, leaving 18 bases between the germline ends. CDR3 length: 16 amino acids. Germline-derived CDR1 and CDR2 are SQVTM and ANQGSEA. The CDR3 DNA is TGCAGCGTTGAAGATCCAAAGGCAGGGGTCGACTACGAGCAGTACTTC. Residues: CSVEDPKAGVDYEQYF.

The table lists this clonotype with many counts. This chain links TRBV5-5 with TRBJ2-2, with 13 nucleotides matching TRBD2. The germline CDR1 and CDR2 sequences are SGHKS and YYEKEE (reference sequence). The CDR3 is made up of 18 amino acids. Unmatched junction bases numbered 5, after V lost 3 bases and J lost 0 bases. CDR3 residues: CASSWEGLAGPNTGELFF. CDR3 in DNA: TGTGCCAGCAGCTGGGAGGGACTAGCGGGACCGAACACCGGGGAGCTGTTTTTT.

This clonotype was recorded at least ten times. V usage is TRBV20-1 and J usage is TRBJ2-5; 8 bases align to TRBD1. The trim removed 4 bases at V and 5 bases at J, leaving 12 bases unmatched. Germline-derived CDR1 and CDR2 are DFQATT and SNEGSKA (reference sequence). The CDR3 spans 15 residues. For the CDR3, the DNA is TGCAGTGCTACCCATGAGACAGGGGTTAGGGAGACCCAGTACTTC. Amino acids: CSATHETGVRETQYF.

This clonotype has more than one count but fewer than ten. This chain links TRBV20-1 with TRBJ2-1, with D perhaps matching TRBD2 (5 bases). V was pared by 0 bases and J by 6 bases, with 15 bases between. The CDR3 covers 15 residues. Germline CDR1 is DFQATT and CDR2 is SNEGSKA (reference sequence). CDR3 in amino acids: CSARDRDQRINEQFF. The DNA for the CDR3 is TGCAGTGCTAGAGACCGGGATCAGCGTATCAATGAGCAGTTCTTC.

In its sample, this clonotype was seen a few times. As DNA, the CDR3 is TGTGCCAGCAGTTTACCCTCGACAGTACCTAATGGCTACACCTTC. This sequence encodes CASSLPSTVPNGYTF. The chain is built from TRBV28 and TRBJ1-2; D is possibly TRBD1 (5 bases). V lost 2 bases, J lost 6 bases, and 16 bases lay in between. The CDR3 extends over 15 amino acids. Germline CDR1 reads MDHEN; CDR2 reads SYDVKM.

In its sample, this clonotype was seen a few times. The V gene is TRBV20-1, the J gene TRBJ1-2; TRBD1 aligns across 7 bases. With V trimmed by 6 bases and J by 0 bases, 16 bases remained unmatched. Looked up from germline, CDR1 is DFQATT and CDR2 is SNEGSKA (reference sequence). This CDR3 is built from 17 residues. CDR3 protein: CSAQKGASGPSNYGYTF. Written as DNA, the CDR3 is TGCAGTGCCCAAAAGGGGGCCTCAGGGCCTTCTAACTATGGCTACACCTTC.

This clonotype came up many times. This chain uses TRBV24-1 with TRBJ2-7; the match to TRBD1 covers 7 bases. This CDR3 has 16 residues. Germline CDR1 and CDR2: KGHDR and SFDVKD. Trimming at V came to 3 bases and at J to 2 bases, leaving 9 bases not matched to a gene. In DNA form, the CDR3 reads TGTGCCACCAGTGATACCCGACAGGGCTACACCTACGAGCAGTACTTC. Translating it yields CATSDTRQGYTYEQYF.

This clonotype was recorded a few times. This sequence joins TRBV2 and TRBJ2-7; 8 bases match TRBD1. V lost 6 bases, J lost 4 bases, and 17 bases stayed unmatched. The CDR3 is 17 amino acids. Per germline, CDR1 SNHLY and CDR2 FYNNEI. The CDR3 protein is CASSTQGGYRGTYEQYF. DNA for the CDR3: TGTGCCAGCAGCACCCAAGGGGGTTACAGGGGGACATACGAGCAGTACTTC.

This clonotype came up many times. This rearrangement joins TRBV29-1 to TRBJ2-7; 12 positions agree with TRBD1. V shed 5 bases and J 6 bases; nucleotides not matched to a gene: 5. Per germline, CDR1 SQVTM and CDR2 ANQGSEA. CDR3 length: 13 amino acids. DNA for the CDR3: TGCAGCGTTTGGGACAGGGGGCTGGTCGAGCAGTACTTC. Translating it yields CSVWDRGLVEQYF.

V usage is TRBV15 and J usage is TRBJ2-5, with D uncertain. With 1 base removed from V and 3 bases from J, the gap between germline ends came to 6 bases. The CDR3 loop spans 13 amino acids. Germline assignment: CDR1 LNHNV and CDR2 YYDKDF (reference sequence). Here the CDR3 DNA reads TGTGCCACCAGCAGAGTGGTCGAAGAGACCCAGTACTTC. It encodes CATSRVVEETQYF. Using reference TRBV15 and TRBJ2-5 for the parts outside the CDR3, the full variable domain is DAMVIQNPRYQVTQFGKPVTLSCSQTLNHNVMYWYQQKSSQAPKLLFHYYDKDFNNEADTPDNFQSRRPNTSFCFLDIRSPGLGDTAMYLCATSRVVEETQYFGPGTRLLVL.

This clonotype occurred many times. V and J are TRBV5-4 and TRBJ1-5, with a tentative D call TRBD1 (6 bases). V lost 3 bases and J 2 bases, leaving 9 bases between the germline ends. Per the germline V gene, CDR1 is SGHNT and CDR2 is YYREEE (reference sequence). CDR3 length: 14 amino acids. The CDR3 region is CASSSGAGNQPQHF. The DNA of the CDR3 is TGTGCCAGCAGCTCAGGGGCCGGCAATCAGCCCCAGCATTTT.

This clonotype came up a few times. The DNA of the CDR3 is TGCGCCAGCACCGGGGACAGGGGAGGTTTAGTCGGAGGGAACACTGAAGCTTTCTTT. Its protein product is CASTGDRGGLVGGNTEAFF. The chain links TRBV5-1 to TRBJ1-1, with 10 positions matching TRBD1. Per the germline V gene, CDR1 is SGHRS and CDR2 is YFSETQ. J gave up 1 base and V 6 bases, and 18 bases lay outside the gene matches. The CDR3 loop spans 19 amino acids.

The V and J genes are TRBV18 and TRBJ2-1; D is unclear. Germline CDR1 reads KGHSH; CDR2 reads LQKENI. Trimming removed 0 bases from V and 4 bases from J, with 7 bases in between. CDR3 size: 14 residues. CDR3 region: CASSPPSAYNEQFF. The CDR3 coding sequence is TGTGCCAGCTCACCACCTTCAGCTTACAATGAGCAGTTCTTC. The full variable domain, completed using reference TRBV18 and TRBJ2-1, is NAGVMQNPRHLVRRRGQEARLRCSPMKGHSHVYWYRQLPEEGLKFMVYLQKENIIDESGMPKERFSAEFPKEGPSILRIQQVVRGDSAAYFCASSPPSAYNEQFFGPGTRLTVL.